Listed below are T cell receptor beta chains from one sample, sequenced in a study of Graves' ophthalmopathy and Graves' hyperthyroidism. A single record per CDR3 protein comes from TCRdb applying MiXCR to the multiplex PCR reads. This table holds around 470,000 distinct CDR3 sequences, approximately 15% found once. The sequenced material came from blood. All receptors come from a woman in her twenties or thirties with Graves' ophthalmopathy. Each CDR3 is given with its conserved first and last residue. D genes are given only for firm matches. Where a row states a size, it is once, few, many or the class of an expanded clone; other rows omit it.

size,D,V,J,DNA,CDR3
few,NA,TRBV5-1,TRBJ2-7,TGCGCCAGCAGCCTGGGGACGGCGTTCTACGAGCAGTACTTC,CASSLGTAFYEQYF
many,NA,TRBV20-1,TRBJ1-5,TGCAGTGCTAGGAGGGGAAGCAAGTTTAGCAATCAGCCCCAGCATTTT,CSARRGSKFSNQPQHF
many,NA,TRBV28,TRBJ1-1,TGTGCCAGCAGTTTCCCCCGGGGGGCGATTGACACTGAAGCTTTCTTT,CASSFPRGAIDTEAFF
few,TRBD1,TRBV4-3,TRBJ1-1,TGCGCCAGCAGCCAGGACAGGGTGGTTGGTGAAGCTTTCTTT,CASSQDRVVGEAFF
NA,NA,TRBV3-1,TRBJ2-7,TGTGCCAGCAGCCAAGTTGGGTCTAGAAGGGTCGAGCAGTACTTC,CASSQVGSRRVEQYF
NA,NA,TRBV3-1,TRBJ1-1,TGTGCCAGCAGCCACGGTGCCCTCTTT,CASSHGALF
NA,NA,TRBV6-1,TRBJ2-2,TGTGCCAGCAGGCGTGGACTAATATCAAACACCGGGGAGCTGTTTTTT,CASRRGLISNTGELFF
NA,NA,TRBV6-2/TRBV6-3,TRBJ1-1,TGTGCCAGCAGAGCAGTACCCGAGAACACTGAAGCTTTCTTT,CASRAVPENTEAFF
many,NA,TRBV28,TRBJ2-7,TGTGCCAGCAGTTTAACCGGGGTGGCCTACGAGCAGTACTTC,CASSLTGVAYEQYF
many,TRBD1,TRBV6-1,TRBJ2-5,TGTGCCAGCAGCCCCGGGACAGGGGGCGGGACCCAGTACTTC,CASSPGTGGGTQYF
many,NA,TRBV6-1,TRBJ1-5,TGTGCCAGCACCTCGGGTCAGCCCCAGCATTTT,CASTSGQPQHF
many,NA,TRBV20-1,TRBJ2-7,TGCAGTGCTAGGCGGGGGCCCACCTACGAGCAGTACTTC,CSARRGPTYEQYF
few,NA,TRBV18,TRBJ1-6,TGTGCCAGCTCACGTGCAGGAGGTTGGGATTCACCCCTCCACTTT,CASSRAGGWDSPLHF
many,NA,TRBV27,TRBJ1-5,TGTGCCAGCAGTCTCGGACGGTTCAATCAGCCCCAGCATTTT,CASSLGRFNQPQHF
many,NA,TRBV2,TRBJ1-1,TGTGCCAGCAGTGCCGGAGCGGCGGGACCAATCATGAACACTGAAGCTTTCTTT,CASSAGAAGPIMNTEAFF
many,NA,TRBV18,TRBJ1-2,TGTGCCAGCTCACCACGGAGATATGGCTACACCTTC,CASSPRRYGYTF
many,TRBD1,TRBV11-1,TRBJ2-6,TGTGCCAGCAGCTCCGGGGACAGGGTCTTTAGAGGGGCCAACGTCCTGACTTTC,CASSSGDRVFRGANVLTF
many,NA,TRBV27,TRBJ1-6,TGTGCCAGCAGTTTCAGGCAGGATAATTCACCCCTCCACTTT,CASSFRQDNSPLHF
NA,NA,TRBV12-3/TRBV12-4,TRBJ1-5,TGTGCCAGCAGTTTGGAGTGGACCCAGCATTTT,CASSLEWTQHF
many,TRBD1,TRBV10-3,TRBJ1-5,TGTGCCATCAGTGAGTCCCCAGGGGGCGGGAATCAGCCCCAGCATTTT,CAISESPGGGNQPQHF
many,TRBD2,TRBV6-5,TRBJ2-7,TGTGCCAGCAGTTCCTCCGGGGGGGCCGTTGGCGAGCAGTACTTC,CASSSSGGAVGEQYF
many,TRBD1,TRBV11-2,TRBJ1-2,TGTGCCAGCAGCCCCGGGACAGGGGATGGCTACACCTTC,CASSPGTGDGYTF
NA,NA,TRBV28,TRBJ1-5,TGTGCCAGCAATTCCGGGGGTAGCAATCAGCCCCAGCATTTT,CASNSGGSNQPQHF
many,NA,TRBV6-5,TRBJ1-5,TGTGCCAGCAGTTACTCTGTGTATAGCAATCAGCCCCAGCATTTT,CASSYSVYSNQPQHF
many,TRBD1,TRBV6-5,TRBJ1-1,TGTGCCAGCAGTTCGACAGGGGAGAGCACTGAAGCTTTCTTT,CASSSTGESTEAFF
once,TRBD1,TRBV12-3/TRBV12-4,TRBJ2-2,TGTGCCAGCAGAGAGGACAGGGGACCCGGGGAGCTGTTTTTT,CASREDRGPGELFF
many,NA,TRBV7-2,TRBJ1-1,TGTGCCAGCAGCTTAGAGATTCACACTGAAGCTTTCTTT,CASSLEIHTEAFF
many,NA,TRBV6-1,TRBJ2-7,TGTGCCAGCGAGGGAATCTACGAGCAGTACTTC,CASEGIYEQYF
many,NA,TRBV7-8,TRBJ1-2,TGTGCCAGCAGCCCCGAGGTGGACTATGGCTACACCTTC,CASSPEVDYGYTF
NA,NA,TRBV27,TRBJ2-7,TGTACCAGCAGTTCAGAGGGGGGCTCCTACGAGCAGTACTTC,CTSSSEGGSYEQYF
NA,TRBD2,TRBV28,TRBJ2-7,TGTGCCAGCAGTTTAATCGGCGGGGGAAGCTCCTACGAGCAGTACTTC,CASSLIGGGSSYEQYF
many,TRBD1,TRBV10-3,TRBJ1-5,TGTGCCACCCATGCTGGGACAGGGCCTAACAATCAGCCCCAGCACTTT,CATHAGTGPNNQPQHF
many,TRBD1,TRBV7-9,TRBJ1-1,TGTGCCAGCAGCGACCTCCAGGGGGGAGAGGAAGCTTTCTTT,CASSDLQGGEEAFF
many,NA,TRBV2,TRBJ2-7,TGTGCCAGCAGGGCCACACTGACCGAACCGTACTTC,CASRATLTEPYF
many,NA,TRBV20-1,TRBJ2-5,TGCAGTGCTAGGGGGACTCTAAAAGAGACCCAGTACTTC,CSARGTLKETQYF
many,NA,TRBV12-3/TRBV12-4,TRBJ2-7,TGTGCCAGCAGTTTTTTGGAATCGGAGCAGTACTTC,CASSFLESEQYF
many,NA,TRBV12-3/TRBV12-4,TRBJ1-5,TGTGCCAGCAGCGGACGGAATCAGCCCCAGCATTTT,CASSGRNQPQHF
many,TRBD1,TRBV6-1,TRBJ1-1,TGTGCCAGCAGGCCTGGACAGGGGTGGTCTGAAGCTTTCTTT,CASRPGQGWSEAFF
many,TRBD1,TRBV5-1,TRBJ2-7,TGCGCCAGCAGCTTGCACAGGGGTGGCGAGCAGTACTTC,CASSLHRGGEQYF
many,NA,TRBV9,TRBJ1-1,TGTGCCAGCAGCGTAGTAGGAGGCCCAGGGGCTGAAGCTTTCTTT,CASSVVGGPGAEAFF
many,NA,TRBV9,TRBJ2-5,TGTGCCAGCAGCCCTACGGGCCTCCAGCAAGAGACCCAGTACTTC,CASSPTGLQQETQYF
many,NA,TRBV6-1,TRBJ1-5,TGTGCCAGCAGTGAACACGGACAGCCGAATCAGCCCCAGCATTTT,CASSEHGQPNQPQHF
few,NA,TRBV2,TRBJ1-1,TGTGCCAGCAGTTTCCCCCCGGGGGGACAGAACACTGAAGCTTTCTTT,CASSFPPGGQNTEAFF
many,NA,TRBV28,TRBJ2-5,TGTGCCAGCAGTTTCTTGCGGCGAGGGGAGACCCAGTACTTC,CASSFLRRGETQYF
many,NA,TRBV12-3/TRBV12-4,TRBJ1-6,TGTGCCAGCAGTTTAACGGCCAACTCCTATAATTCACCCCTCCACTTT,CASSLTANSYNSPLHF
many,NA,TRBV25-1,TRBJ1-1,TGTGCCAGCAGTGAGTATGCAGAGAACACTGAAGCTTTCTTT,CASSEYAENTEAFF
many,NA,TRBV10-3,TRBJ1-5,TGTGCCATCAGTGAGTCGGGGGGGCATGGCAATCAGCCCCAGCATTTT,CAISESGGHGNQPQHF
NA,NA,TRBV25-1,TRBJ1-3,TGTGCCAGCACCGCCCCCCCACGGGAAAACACCATATATTTT,CASTAPPRENTIYF
many,TRBD2,TRBV28,TRBJ2-5,TGTGCCAGCAGTGGAGCGGGGGGCTTCGAGACCCAGTACTTC,CASSGAGGFETQYF
many,NA,TRBV6-1,TRBJ2-5,TGTGCCAGCGGCAGGGGCCGTGAGACCCAGTACTTC,CASGRGRETQYF
many,TRBD2,TRBV6-1,TRBJ2-2,TGTGCCAGCAGTGAATCCGGGACTAGGACGGTCGGGGAGCTGTTTTTT,CASSESGTRTVGELFF
many,NA,TRBV11-2,TRBJ1-5,TGTGCCAGCAGCTTAGATATGAGAAGCAATCAGCCCCAGCATTTT,CASSLDMRSNQPQHF
many,TRBD2,TRBV19,TRBJ2-2,TGTGCCAGTAAGATAGCGGGGGGGCCGGGCACCGGGGAGCTGTTTTTT,CASKIAGGPGTGELFF
many,NA,TRBV6-4,TRBJ1-1,TGTGCCAGCAGTGTGCGCCGCATCCACACTGAAGCTTTCTTT,CASSVRRIHTEAFF
many,NA,TRBV9,TRBJ2-2,TGTGCCAGCAGCGTGGAACCGGAGAACACCGGGGAGCTGTTTTTT,CASSVEPENTGELFF